Following are 11 T cell receptor beta chains from one sample sequenced in a study of Ad26.COV2.S vaccination and SARS-CoV-2 variants. Noted treatment: 15 to 20 received Ad26.COV2.S at low or high dose, single or two shots; several received placebo; per-sample allocation not given. Sampling was performed 63 days after the first vaccine or placebo injection. The assay was immunoSEQ multiplex PCR, and TCRdb's table has in-frame clones only and misses some. The sample holds under 400,000 clones, around 87% seen once. The sample in question was peripheral blood, obtained in a trial of Ad26.COV2.S vaccine versus placebo. The receptors originated from a person aged 18-60 years who received the Ad26.COV2.S COVID-19 vaccine or a placebo.

The J gene is TRBJ2-7, the V gene TRBV25-1; the match to TRBD2 covers 7 bases. V was pared by 4 bases and J by 8 bases, with 14 bases of the junction left unmatched. Germline V gives CDR1 MGHDK, CDR2 SYGVNS. The CDR3 is 15 amino acids. The CDR3, as DNA: TGTGCCAGCAGTGGGGTCGGAGCGGGGAGTTCCAAGCAGTACTTC. Residues: CASSGVGAGSSKQYF.

The rearrangement uses TRBV15 and TRBJ2-7; D perhaps matches TRBD2 (6 bases). This CDR3 comprises 16 residues. Trimming removed 0 bases at V and 4 bases at J, with 16 bases between. Germline values: CDR1 LNHNV, CDR2 YYDKDF (reference sequence). CDR3 amino acids: CATSRDPGRLEYEQYF. The CDR3 DNA is TGTGCCACCAGCAGAGACCCAGGGAGGCTGGAGTACGAGCAGTACTTC.

J is TRBJ1-3 and V is TRBV7-3; weak D call: TRBD1 (6 bases). The CDR3 consists of 16 residues. Germline CDR1 and CDR2: SGHTA and FQGTGA. V lost 2 bases and J lost 3, with 14 bases in between. CDR3 DNA sequence: TGTGCCAGCAGCTTAGCGGCGGGGGCGGTTGGAAACACCATATATTTT. Residues: CASSLAAGAVGNTIYF.

V gene TRBV4-1 combines with J gene TRBJ2-7; possible D gene TRBD1, 6 bases. Germline V gives CDR1 MGHRA, CDR2 YSYEKL. The CDR3 sequence is 17 residues long. The V end lost 3 bases, the J end lost 0 bases, and 18 bases lay between the germline ends. For the CDR3, the DNA is TGCGCCAGCAGCCACCCCGGGGTTGAGGGGGACTCCTACGAGCAGTACTTC. This translates into CASSHPGVEGDSYEQYF.

J is TRBJ2-1 and V is TRBV9; 7 bases align to TRBD2. The CDR3 runs 15 residues. V was pared by 6 bases and J by 2 bases, with 8 bases of the junction left unmatched. The germline gives CDR1 SGDLS, CDR2 YYNGEE. DNA of the CDR3: TGTGCCAGCACCGTTACTAGCGTGGCCTACAATGAGCAGTTCTTC. Its protein is CASTVTSVAYNEQFF.

The V gene is TRBV30, the J gene TRBJ2-2; the match to TRBD1 covers 10 bases. In germline, CDR1 is GTSNPN, CDR2 SVGIG (reference sequence). V shed 0 bases and J 5 bases; nucleotides not matched to a gene: 12. This CDR3 is 18 amino acids long. Here the CDR3 reads CAWSVGTGEEVWTGELFF. CDR3 nucleotide sequence: TGTGCCTGGAGTGTTGGGACAGGGGAGGAGGTTTGGACCGGGGAGCTGTTTTTT.

V is TRBV7-9 and J is TRBJ2-7, with 10 positions matching TRBD2. In germline, CDR1 is SEHNR, CDR2 FQNEAQ (reference sequence). V shed 0 bases and J 6 bases; nucleotides not matched to a gene: 8. CDR3 length equals 16 residues. The CDR3 DNA reads TGTGCCAGCAGCTTAGCGCTAGCGGGGGTTCGTCTCGAGCAGTACTTC. It encodes CASSLALAGVRLEQYF.

This clone has only one observation. V usage is TRBV5-1 and J usage is TRBJ2-1, with D perhaps matching TRBD2 (7 bases). Looked up from germline, CDR1 is SGHRS and CDR2 is YFSETQ. The V end lost 5 bases, the J end lost 0 bases, and 18 bases lay between the germline ends. The CDR3 has 17 residues. In DNA, the CDR3 is TGCGCCAGCAGTTTCGCGGGGGCCTCGGGCTCCTACAATGAGCAGTTCTTC. Amino acid sequence: CASSFAGASGSYNEQFF.

The chain links TRBV25-1 to TRBJ2-3, with 8 bases matching TRBD2. Per germline, CDR1 MGHDK and CDR2 SYGVNS. This CDR3 region has 15 residues. Trimming cost V 5 bases and J 6 bases; bases outside gene matches: 10. CDR3 amino acids: CASSLPFGGGDTQYF. CDR3 in DNA: TGTGCCAGCAGTCTACCATTTGGCGGGGGGGATACGCAGTATTTT.

The CDR3 region has the DNA TGTGCCACCAGCAGAGGTCTCGGGACAGGAGCCTACGAGCAGTACTTC. Translating gives CATSRGLGTGAYEQYF. V and J are TRBV15 and TRBJ2-7; 8 nucleotides align to TRBD1. Per germline, CDR1 LNHNV and CDR2 YYDKDF (reference sequence). CDR3 length equals 16 residues. The V gene end was trimmed by 1 base and the J gene end by 2 bases; junction bases not matched to a gene: 7.

The rearrangement joins TRBV5-4 to TRBJ2-7, with D possibly TRBD2 on 5 matching bases. CDR3 length: 14 amino acids. Trimming left V 0 bases short and J 5 bases short, with 12 bases between. Germline V gives CDR1 SGHNT, CDR2 YYREEE (reference sequence). Here the CDR3 DNA reads TGTGCCAGCAGCTTGGGTTCAAAGCGGAACGAGCAGTACTTC. It translates to CASSLGSKRNEQYF.